The source of this T cell receptor beta chain is a study of blood T cell repertoires in COVID-19. About the research overall: Samples came from the United States, Italy and Spain, spanning acute and convalescent COVID-19.

How the authors handled the data: Reference gene primer amplification gave estimated nucleated cell counts. Repertoires were generated with immunoSEQ multiplex PCR, while TCRdb's copy carries only in-frame clones and drops some. The DNA gave D and trimming, while V, J and clone size come from that table. The sample holds approximately 250,000 clones, around four fifths seen once. The trim removed 4 bases at V and 2 bases at J, leaving 13 bases unmatched. Germline CDR1 SGHDT, CDR2 YYEEEE. This CDR3 contains 19 residues. This clonotype was sampled from a woman aged 60-70 years with active or convalescent COVID-19. V and J are TRBV5-6 and TRBJ1-3; 12 bases are shared with TRBD1. Material for sequencing was peripheral blood. The CDR3 nucleotides read TGTGCCAGCAGCCCCGGGACAGGGGGCCGGCAAAGGCCTGGAAACACCATATATTTT. It is translated as CASSPGTGGRQRPGNTIYF.